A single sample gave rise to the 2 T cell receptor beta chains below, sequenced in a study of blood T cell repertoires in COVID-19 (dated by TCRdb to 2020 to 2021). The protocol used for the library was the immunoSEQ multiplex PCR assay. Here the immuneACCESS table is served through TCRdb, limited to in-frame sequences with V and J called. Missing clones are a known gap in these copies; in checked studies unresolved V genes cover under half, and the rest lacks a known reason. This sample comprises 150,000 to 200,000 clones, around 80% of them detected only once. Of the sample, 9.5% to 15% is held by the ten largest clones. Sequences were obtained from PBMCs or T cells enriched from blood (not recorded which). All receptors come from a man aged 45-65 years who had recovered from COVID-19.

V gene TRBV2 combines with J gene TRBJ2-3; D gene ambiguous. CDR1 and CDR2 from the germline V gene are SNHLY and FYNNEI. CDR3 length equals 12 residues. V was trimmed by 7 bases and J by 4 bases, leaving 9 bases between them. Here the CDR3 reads CASKREADTQYF. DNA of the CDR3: TGTGCCAGCAAACGAGAAGCAGATACGCAGTATTTT.

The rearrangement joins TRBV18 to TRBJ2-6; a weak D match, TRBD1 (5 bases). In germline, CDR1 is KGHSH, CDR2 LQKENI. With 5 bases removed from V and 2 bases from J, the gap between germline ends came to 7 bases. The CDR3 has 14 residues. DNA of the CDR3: TGTGCCAGCTCAATAGGGGCTGGGGCCAACGTCCTGACTTTC. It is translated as CASSIGAGANVLTF.